This TCR beta chain was identified during a study of beta chain features in type 1 diabetes. V gave up 8 bases and J gave up 6 bases; unmatched junction bases: 4. Germline CDR1 reads SGHTA; CDR2 reads FQGNSA. The CDR3 totals 14 residues. Expressed TCRB transcripts were sequenced, since all the RNA that had been isolated was reverse transcribed. Sequencing was performed with immunoSEQ multiplex PCR; in TCRdb, only in-frame clones are kept and a portion is missing. In the table there are around 300,000 clones, around 7.3% of which are singletons. Whole-study findings and limits: Type 1 diabetes patients showed fewer insertions and more deletions at VDJ junctions.

This clone was recorded at least ten times. No antigen is known for it. J is TRBJ2-2 and V is TRBV7-2, with 12 bases aligning to TRBD2. The sample comprised central memory CD4+ T cells from blood. This sequence originates from a woman under 30 in good health. In DNA, the CDR3 is TGTGCCAGCCAGACTAGCGGGAGTGCCGGGGAGCTGTTTTTT. Translation gives CASQTSGSAGELFF.